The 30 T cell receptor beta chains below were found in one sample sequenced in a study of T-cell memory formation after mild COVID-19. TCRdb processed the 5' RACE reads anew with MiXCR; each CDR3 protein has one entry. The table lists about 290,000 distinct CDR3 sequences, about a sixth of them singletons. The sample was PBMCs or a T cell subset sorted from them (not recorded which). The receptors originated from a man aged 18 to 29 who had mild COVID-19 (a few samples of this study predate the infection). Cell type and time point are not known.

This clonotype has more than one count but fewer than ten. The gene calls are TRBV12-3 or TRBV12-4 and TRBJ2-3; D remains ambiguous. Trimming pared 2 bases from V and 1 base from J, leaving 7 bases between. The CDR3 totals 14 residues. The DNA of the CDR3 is TGTGCCAGCAGTTTAAACTGGCGCACAGATACGCAGTATTTT. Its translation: CASSLNWRTDTQYF.

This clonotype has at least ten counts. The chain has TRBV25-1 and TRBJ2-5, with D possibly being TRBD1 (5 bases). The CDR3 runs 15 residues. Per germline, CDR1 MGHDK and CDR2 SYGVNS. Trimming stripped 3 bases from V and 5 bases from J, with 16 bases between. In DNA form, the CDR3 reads TGTGCCAGCAGTGACAGGACAAACGAGGAGGAGACCCAGTACTTC. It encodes CASSDRTNEEETQYF. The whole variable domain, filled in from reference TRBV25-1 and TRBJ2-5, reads EADIYQTPRYLVIGTGKKITLECSQTMGHDKMYWYQQDPGMELHLIHYSYGVNSTEKGDLSSESTVSRIRTEHFPLTLESARPSHTSQYLCASSDRTNEEETQYFGPGTRLLVL.

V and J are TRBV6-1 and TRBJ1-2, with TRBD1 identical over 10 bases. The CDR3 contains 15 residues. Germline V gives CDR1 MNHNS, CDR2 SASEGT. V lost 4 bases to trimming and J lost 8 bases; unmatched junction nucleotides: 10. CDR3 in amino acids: CASSGRDRGFGGYTF. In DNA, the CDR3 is TGTGCCAGCAGTGGCCGGGACAGGGGTTTCGGCGGCTACACCTTC.

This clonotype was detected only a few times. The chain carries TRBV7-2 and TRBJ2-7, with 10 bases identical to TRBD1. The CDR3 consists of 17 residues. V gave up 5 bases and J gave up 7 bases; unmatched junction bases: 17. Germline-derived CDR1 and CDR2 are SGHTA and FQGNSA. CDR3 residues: CASSRTGQGVVKGEQYF. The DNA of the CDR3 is TGTGCCAGCAGCCGTACCGGACAGGGGGTTGTTAAGGGGGAGCAGTACTTC.

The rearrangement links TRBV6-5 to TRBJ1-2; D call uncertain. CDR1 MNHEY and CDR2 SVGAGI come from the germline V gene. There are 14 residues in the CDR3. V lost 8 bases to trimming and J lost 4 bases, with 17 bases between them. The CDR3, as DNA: TGTGCCAGCGGTCATAAGGGAGGGATCTATGGCTACACCTTC. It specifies CASGHKGGIYGYTF.

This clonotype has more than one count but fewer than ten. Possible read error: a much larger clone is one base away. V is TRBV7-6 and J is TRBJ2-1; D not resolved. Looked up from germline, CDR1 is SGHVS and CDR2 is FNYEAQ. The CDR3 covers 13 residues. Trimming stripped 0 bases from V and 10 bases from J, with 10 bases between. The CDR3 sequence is CASSLAVPQEQFF. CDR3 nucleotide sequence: TGTGCCAGCAGCTTAGCCGTCCCTCAGGAGCAGTTCTTC.

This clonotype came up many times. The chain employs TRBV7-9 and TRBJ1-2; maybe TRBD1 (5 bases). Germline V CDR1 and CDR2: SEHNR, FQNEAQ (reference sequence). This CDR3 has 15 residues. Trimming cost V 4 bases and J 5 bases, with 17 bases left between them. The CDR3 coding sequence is TGTGCCAGCAGCTCCCGATGGGGCGAAGCATATGGCTACACCTTC. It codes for CASSSRWGEAYGYTF.

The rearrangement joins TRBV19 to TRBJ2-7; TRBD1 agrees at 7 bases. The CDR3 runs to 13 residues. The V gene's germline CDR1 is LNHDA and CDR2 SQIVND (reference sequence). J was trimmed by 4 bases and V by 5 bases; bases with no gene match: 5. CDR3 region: CASSPEDRYEQYF. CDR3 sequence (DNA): TGTGCCAGTAGTCCCGAGGACAGGTACGAGCAGTACTTC. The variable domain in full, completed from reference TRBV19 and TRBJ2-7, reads DGGITQSPKYLFRKEGQNVTLSCEQNLNHDAMYWYRQDPGQGLRLIYYSQIVNDFQKGDIAEGYSVSREKKESFPLTVTSAQKNPTAFYLCASSPEDRYEQYFGPGTRLTVT.

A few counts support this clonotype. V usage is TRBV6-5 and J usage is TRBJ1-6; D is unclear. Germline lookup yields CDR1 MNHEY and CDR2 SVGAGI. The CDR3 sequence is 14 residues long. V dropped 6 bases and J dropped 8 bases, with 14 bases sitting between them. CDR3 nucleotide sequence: TGTGCCAGCAGCCCAGCCGGCAGTCATTCACCCCTCCACTTT. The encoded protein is CASSPAGSHSPLHF.

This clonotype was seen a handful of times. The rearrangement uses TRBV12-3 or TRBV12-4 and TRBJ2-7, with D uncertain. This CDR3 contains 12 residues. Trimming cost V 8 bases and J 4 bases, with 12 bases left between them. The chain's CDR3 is CASEGHLYEQYF. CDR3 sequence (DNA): TGTGCCAGCGAAGGCCATTTATACGAGCAGTACTTC.

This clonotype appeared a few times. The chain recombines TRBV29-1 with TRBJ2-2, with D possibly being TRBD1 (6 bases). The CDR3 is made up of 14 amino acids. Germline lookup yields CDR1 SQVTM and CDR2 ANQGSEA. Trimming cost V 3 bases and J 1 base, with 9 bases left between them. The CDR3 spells CSVEGTKNTGELFF. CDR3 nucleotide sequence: TGCAGCGTTGAGGGGACAAAGAACACCGGGGAGCTGTTTTTT.

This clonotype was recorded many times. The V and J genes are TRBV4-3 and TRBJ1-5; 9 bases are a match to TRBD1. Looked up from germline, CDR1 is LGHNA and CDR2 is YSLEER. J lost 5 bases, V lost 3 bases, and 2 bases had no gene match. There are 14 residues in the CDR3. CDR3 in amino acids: CASSQDRGDQPQHF. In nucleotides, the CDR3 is TGCGCCAGCAGCCAGGACAGGGGCGATCAGCCCCAGCATTTT.

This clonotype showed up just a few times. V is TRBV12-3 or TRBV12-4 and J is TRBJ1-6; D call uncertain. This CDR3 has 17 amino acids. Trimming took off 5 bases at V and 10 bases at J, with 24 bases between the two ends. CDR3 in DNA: TGTGCCAGCAGTCCACGACGGGGAGTTATTGAAGACTCACCCCTCCACTTT. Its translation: CASSPRRGVIEDSPLHF.

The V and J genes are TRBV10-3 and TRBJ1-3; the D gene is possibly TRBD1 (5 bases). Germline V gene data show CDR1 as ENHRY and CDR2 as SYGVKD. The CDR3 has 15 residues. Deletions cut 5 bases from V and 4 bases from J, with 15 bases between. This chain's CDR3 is CAISPLGTSGNTIYF. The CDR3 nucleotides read TGTGCCATCAGTCCCCTGGGGACTTCAGGAAACACCATATATTTT.

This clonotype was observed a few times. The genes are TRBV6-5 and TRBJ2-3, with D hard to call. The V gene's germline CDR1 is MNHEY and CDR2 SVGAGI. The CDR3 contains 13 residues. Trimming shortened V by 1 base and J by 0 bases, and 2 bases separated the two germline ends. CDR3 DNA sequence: TGTGCCAGCAGTTACTTCAGCACAGATACGCAGTATTTT. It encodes CASSYFSTDTQYF.

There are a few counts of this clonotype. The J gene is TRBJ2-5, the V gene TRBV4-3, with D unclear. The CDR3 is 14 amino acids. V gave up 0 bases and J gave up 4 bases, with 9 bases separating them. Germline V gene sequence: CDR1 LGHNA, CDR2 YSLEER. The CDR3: CASSQDHRRETQYF. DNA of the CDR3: TGCGCCAGCAGCCAAGATCACCGGAGAGAGACCCAGTACTTC.

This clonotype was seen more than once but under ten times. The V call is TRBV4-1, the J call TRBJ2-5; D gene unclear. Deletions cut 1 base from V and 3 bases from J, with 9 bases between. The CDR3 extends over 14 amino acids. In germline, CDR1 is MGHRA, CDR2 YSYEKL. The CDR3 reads CASSQVAPEETQYF. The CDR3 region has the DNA TGCGCCAGCAGCCAAGTGGCCCCCGAAGAGACCCAGTACTTC.

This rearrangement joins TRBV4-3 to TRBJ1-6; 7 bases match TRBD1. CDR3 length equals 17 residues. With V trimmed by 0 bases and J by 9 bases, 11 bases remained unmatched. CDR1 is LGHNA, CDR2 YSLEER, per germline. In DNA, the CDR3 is TGCGCCAGCAGCCAAGAGCGAGCAGGGGGATTAGGTTCACCCCTCCACTTT. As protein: CASSQERAGGLGSPLHF.

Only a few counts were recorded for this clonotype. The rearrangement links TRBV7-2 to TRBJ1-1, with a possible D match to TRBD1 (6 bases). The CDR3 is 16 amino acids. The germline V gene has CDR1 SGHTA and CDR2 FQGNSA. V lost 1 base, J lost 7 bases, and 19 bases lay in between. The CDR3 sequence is CASSLVGGALFDEAFF. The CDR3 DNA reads TGTGCCAGCAGCTTAGTTGGGGGGGCCTTGTTCGATGAAGCTTTCTTT.

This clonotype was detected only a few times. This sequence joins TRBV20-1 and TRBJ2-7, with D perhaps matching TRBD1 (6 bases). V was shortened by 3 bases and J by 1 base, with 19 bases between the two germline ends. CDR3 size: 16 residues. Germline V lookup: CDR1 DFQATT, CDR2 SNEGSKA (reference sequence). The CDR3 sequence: CSARGAGGDPSYEQYV. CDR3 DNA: TGCAGTGCTAGGGGGGCTGGGGGCGACCCGTCCTACGAGCAGTACGTC.

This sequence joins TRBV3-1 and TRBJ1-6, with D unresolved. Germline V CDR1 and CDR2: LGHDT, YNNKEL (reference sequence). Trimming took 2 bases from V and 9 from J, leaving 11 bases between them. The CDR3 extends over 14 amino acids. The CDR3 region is CASSQSDGGSPLHF. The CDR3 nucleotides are TGTGCCAGCAGCCAATCGGACGGCGGTTCACCCCTCCACTTT.

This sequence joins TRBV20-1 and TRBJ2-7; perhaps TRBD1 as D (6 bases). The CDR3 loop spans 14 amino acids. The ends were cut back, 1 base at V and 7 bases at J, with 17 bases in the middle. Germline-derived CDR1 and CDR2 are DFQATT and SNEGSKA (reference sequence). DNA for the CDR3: TGCAGTGCTAGAGCGCCGGGACATCTGAGGGAGCAGTACGTC. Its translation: CSARAPGHLREQYV.

In DNA form, the CDR3 reads TGTGCCAGCAGGTCGGGCTCGGAGACCCAGTACTTC. Translated, it gives CASRSGSETQYF. The chain is built from TRBV7-3 and TRBJ2-5, with D uncertain. V lost 6 bases to trimming and J lost 5 bases, with 10 bases between them. From germline, CDR1 is SGHTA and CDR2 FQGTGA. The CDR3 is 12 amino acids.

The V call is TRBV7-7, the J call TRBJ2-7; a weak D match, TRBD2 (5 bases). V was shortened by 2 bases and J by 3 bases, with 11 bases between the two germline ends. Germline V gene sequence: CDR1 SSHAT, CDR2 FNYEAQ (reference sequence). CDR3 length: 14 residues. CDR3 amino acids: CASSLTTGNYEQYF. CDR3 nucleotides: TGTGCCAGCAGCTTAACCACGGGGAACTACGAGCAGTACTTC.

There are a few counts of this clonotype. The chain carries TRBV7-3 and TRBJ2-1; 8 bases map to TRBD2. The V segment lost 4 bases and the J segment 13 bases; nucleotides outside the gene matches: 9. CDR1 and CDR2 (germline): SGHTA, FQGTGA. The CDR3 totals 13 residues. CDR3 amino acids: CASSSSERGNQFF. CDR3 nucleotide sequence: TGTGCCAGCAGCTCATCCGAGCGGGGGAATCAGTTCTTC. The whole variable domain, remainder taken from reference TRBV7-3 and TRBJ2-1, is GAGVSQTPSNKVTEKGKYVELRCDPISGHTALYWYRQSLGQGPEFLIYFQGTGAADDSGLPNDRFFAVRPEGSVSTLKIQRTERGDSAVYLCASSSSERGNQFFGPGTRLTVL.

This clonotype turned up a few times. The CDR3 DNA reads TGTGCCAGCAGCAGCAGGGTAAACACCGGGGAGCTGTTTTTT. It codes for CASSSRVNTGELFF. The chain carries TRBV7-9 and TRBJ2-2, with D possibly being TRBD1 (5 bases). The V end was cut by 5 bases, the J end by 2 bases, with 9 bases between. The CDR3 spans 14 residues. Germline V lookup: CDR1 SEHNR, CDR2 FQNEAQ (reference sequence).

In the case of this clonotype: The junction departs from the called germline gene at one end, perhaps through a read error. CDR3 sequence (DNA): TGTGCCAGCAGCTTTCCGCTCGACAGGGCTACGAAGTATTTT. Translation gives CASSFPLDRATKYF. This chain connects TRBV11-1 to TRBJ2-3; 7 bases match TRBD1. The germline CDR1 and CDR2 sequences are SGHAT and FQDESV (reference sequence). The CDR3 covers 14 residues.

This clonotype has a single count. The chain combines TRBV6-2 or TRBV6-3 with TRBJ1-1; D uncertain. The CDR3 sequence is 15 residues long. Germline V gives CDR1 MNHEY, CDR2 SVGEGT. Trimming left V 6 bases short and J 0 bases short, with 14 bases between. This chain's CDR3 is CASRVSELMNTEAFF. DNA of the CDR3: TGTGCCAGCAGGGTATCGGAGCTAATGAACACTGAAGCTTTCTTT.

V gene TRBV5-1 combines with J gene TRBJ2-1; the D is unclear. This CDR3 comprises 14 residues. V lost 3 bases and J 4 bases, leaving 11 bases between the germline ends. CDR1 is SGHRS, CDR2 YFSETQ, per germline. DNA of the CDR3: TGCGCCAGCAGCTCTGACCCGGATTACAATGAGCAGTTCTTC. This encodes CASSSDPDYNEQFF.

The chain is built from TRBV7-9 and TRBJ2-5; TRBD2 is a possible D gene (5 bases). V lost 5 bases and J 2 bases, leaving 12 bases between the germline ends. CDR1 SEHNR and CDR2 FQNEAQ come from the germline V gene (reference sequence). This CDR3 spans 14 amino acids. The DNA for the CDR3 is TGTGCCAGCAGCCCAGCGCGACTACAAGAGACCCAGTACTTC. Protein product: CASSPARLQETQYF.